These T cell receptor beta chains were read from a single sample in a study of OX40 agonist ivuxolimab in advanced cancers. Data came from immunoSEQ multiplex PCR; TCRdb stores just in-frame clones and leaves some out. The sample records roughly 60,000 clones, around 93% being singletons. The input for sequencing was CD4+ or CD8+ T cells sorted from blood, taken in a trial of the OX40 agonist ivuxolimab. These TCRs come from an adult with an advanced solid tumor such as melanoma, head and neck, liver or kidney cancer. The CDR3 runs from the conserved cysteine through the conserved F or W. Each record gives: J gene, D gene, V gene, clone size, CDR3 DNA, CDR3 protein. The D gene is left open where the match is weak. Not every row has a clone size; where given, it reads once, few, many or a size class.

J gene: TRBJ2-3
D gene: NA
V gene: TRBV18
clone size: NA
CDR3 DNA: TGTGCCAGCTCACCAGGAGGTCTAGCGGATACGCAGTATTTT
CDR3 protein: CASSPGGLADTQYF

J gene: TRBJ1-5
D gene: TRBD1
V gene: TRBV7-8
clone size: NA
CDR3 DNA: TGTGCCAGCACCTCAGGGGGCCAGCCCCAGCATTTT
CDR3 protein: CASTSGGQPQHF

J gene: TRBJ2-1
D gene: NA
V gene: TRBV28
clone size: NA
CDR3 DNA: TGTGCCAGCAGTTTAGATGGCGTCGGGTACAATGAGCAGTTCTTC
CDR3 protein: CASSLDGVGYNEQFF

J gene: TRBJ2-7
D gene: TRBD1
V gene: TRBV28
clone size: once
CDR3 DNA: TGTGCCAGCAGCTTTACCTGGACAGGGGCGTACGACGAGCAGTACTTC
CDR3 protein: CASSFTWTGAYDEQYF

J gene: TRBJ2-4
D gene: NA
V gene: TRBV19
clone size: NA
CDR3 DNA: TGTGCCAGTAAGGATAGCGTGACCAAAAACATTCAGTACTTC
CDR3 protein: CASKDSVTKNIQYF

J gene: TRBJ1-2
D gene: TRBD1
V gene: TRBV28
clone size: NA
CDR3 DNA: TGTGCCAGCAGGGGGACAGGGACTAACTATGGCTACACCTTC
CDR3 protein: CASRGTGTNYGYTF

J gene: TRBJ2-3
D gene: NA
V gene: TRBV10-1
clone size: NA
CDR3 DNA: TGCGCCAGCAGTGAGGAGGGGTGTAGAGCCACAGATACGCAGTATTTT
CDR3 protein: CASSEEGCRATDTQYF

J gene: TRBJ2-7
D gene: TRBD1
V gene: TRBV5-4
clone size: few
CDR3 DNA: TGTGCCAGCAGCCCGGGAAGGGGGCCCTACGAGCAGTACTTC
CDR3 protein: CASSPGRGPYEQYF

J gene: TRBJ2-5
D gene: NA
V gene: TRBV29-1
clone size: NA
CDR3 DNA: TGCAGCGCCGTAGACAGCCAAGAGACCCAGTACTTC
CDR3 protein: CSAVDSQETQYF

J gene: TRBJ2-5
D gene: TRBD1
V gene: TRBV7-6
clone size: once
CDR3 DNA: TGTGCCAGCAGCTTAGTTGGGGCAGGGGGAGAGACCCAGTACTTC
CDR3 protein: CASSLVGAGGETQYF

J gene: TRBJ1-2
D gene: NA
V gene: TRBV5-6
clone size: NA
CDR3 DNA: TGTGCCAGCAGCCCGGACAGCCGCCCGTTCTATGGCTACACCTTC
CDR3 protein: CASSPDSRPFYGYTF

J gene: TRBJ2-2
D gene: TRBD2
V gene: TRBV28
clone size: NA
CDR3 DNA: TGTGCCAGCAGTGAAGCGGGATCGAACACCGGGGAGCTGTTTTTT
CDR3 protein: CASSEAGSNTGELFF

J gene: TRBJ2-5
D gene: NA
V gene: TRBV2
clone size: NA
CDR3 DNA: TGTGCCAGCAGTGATTTATTGGAGACCCAGTACTTC
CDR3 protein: CASSDLLETQYF

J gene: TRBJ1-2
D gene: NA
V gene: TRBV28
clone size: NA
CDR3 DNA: TGTGCCAGCACTGAAAGAACTCCTAACTATGGCTACACCTTC
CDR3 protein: CASTERTPNYGYTF

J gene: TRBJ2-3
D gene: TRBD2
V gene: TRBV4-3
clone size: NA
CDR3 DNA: TGCGCCAGCAGCCACAGTAGCGGGAGCACAGATACGCAGTATTTT
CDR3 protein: CASSHSSGSTDTQYF

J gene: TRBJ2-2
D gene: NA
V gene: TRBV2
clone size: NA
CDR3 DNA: TGTGCCAGCAGAGTTGATCCCGGAAATCCTAGGGACACCGGGGAGCTGTTTTTT
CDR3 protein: CASRVDPGNPRDTGELFF

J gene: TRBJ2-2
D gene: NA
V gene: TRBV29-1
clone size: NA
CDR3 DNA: TGCAGCGTTGAACTAAGGAGCGCGAACACCGGGGAGCTGTTTTTT
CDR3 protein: CSVELRSANTGELFF

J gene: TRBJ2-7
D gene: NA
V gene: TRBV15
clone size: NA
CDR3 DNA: TGTGCCACCAGCAGGAGCCCCATTGACAGGGAGCAGTACTTC
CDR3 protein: CATSRSPIDREQYF

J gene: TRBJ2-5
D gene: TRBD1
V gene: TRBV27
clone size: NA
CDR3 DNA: TGTGCCAGCAGTCCGGGACAGGGGGCGGTGGAGACCCAGTACTTC
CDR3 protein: CASSPGQGAVETQYF

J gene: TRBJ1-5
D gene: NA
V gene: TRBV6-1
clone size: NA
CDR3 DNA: TGTGCCAGCAGTCCCTCAGGGGTTCAGCCCCAGCATTTT
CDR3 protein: CASSPSGVQPQHF

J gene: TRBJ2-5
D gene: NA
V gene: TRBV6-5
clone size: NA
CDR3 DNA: TGTGCCAGCAGTTACTCGACCGAGACCCAGTACTTC
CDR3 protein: CASSYSTETQYF

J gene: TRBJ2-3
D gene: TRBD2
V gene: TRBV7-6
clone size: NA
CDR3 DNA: TGTGCCAGCAGCTTCTCGCGGGAGGGCTTATCTAGCACAGATACGCAGTATTTT
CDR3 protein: CASSFSREGLSSTDTQYF

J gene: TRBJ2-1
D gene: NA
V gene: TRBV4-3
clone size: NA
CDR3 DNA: TGCGCCAGCAGCCAAGAAGGACAATACAATGAGCAGTTCTTC
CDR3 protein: CASSQEGQYNEQFF

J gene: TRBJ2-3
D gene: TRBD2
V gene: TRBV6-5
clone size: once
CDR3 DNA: TGTGCCAGCAGTTACTCCCGGACTAGTTCAGATACGCAGTATTTT
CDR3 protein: CASSYSRTSSDTQYF

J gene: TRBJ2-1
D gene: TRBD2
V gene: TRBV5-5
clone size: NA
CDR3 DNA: TGTGCCAGCAGGCTACTAGCGGGAGGGCACACCTCCTACAATGAGCAGTTCTTC
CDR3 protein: CASRLLAGGHTSYNEQFF

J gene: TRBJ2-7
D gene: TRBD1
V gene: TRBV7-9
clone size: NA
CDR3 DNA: TGTGCCAGCAGCTTTTCTTCGACAGGGAGCTCCTACGAGCAGTACTTC
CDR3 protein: CASSFSSTGSSYEQYF

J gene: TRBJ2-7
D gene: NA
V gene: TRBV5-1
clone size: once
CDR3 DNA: TGCGCCAGCAGCTTTGCCGCGACAGCGCTCTCCTACGAGCAGTACTTC
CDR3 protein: CASSFAATALSYEQYF

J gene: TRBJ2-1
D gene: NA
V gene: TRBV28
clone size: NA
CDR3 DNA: TGTGCCAGCAGTCCGGCCTCAAGCAATGAGCAGTTCTTC
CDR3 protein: CASSPASSNEQFF

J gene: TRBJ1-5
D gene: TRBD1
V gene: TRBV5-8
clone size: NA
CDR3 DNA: TGTGCCAGCAGCCCGGACAGGGGCCTAAATCAGCCCCAGCATTTT
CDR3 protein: CASSPDRGLNQPQHF

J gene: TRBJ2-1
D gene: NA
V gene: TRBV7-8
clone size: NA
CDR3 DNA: TGTGCCAGCAGAATAGCGGCAAGCTCCTACAATGAGCAGTTCTTC
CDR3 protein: CASRIAASSYNEQFF

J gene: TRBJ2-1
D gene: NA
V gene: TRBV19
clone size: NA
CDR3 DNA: TGTGCCACCTCCGGGACGGTTTTCTATGAGCAGTTCTTC
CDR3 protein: CATSGTVFYEQFF

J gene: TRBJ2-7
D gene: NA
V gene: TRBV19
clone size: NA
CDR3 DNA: TGTGCCAGTAGTGACTTGAACGAGCAGTACTTC
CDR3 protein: CASSDLNEQYF

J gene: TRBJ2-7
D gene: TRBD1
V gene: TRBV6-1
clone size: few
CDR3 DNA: TGTGCCAGCAGCGAGTGGGGACAGGGGGCGAGCGAGCAGTACTTC
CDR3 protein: CASSEWGQGASEQYF

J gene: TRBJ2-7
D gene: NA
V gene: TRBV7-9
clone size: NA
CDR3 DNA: TGTGCCAGCAGCTTAGTACAGGGTAAAGTCCTAACCTACGAGCAGTACTTC
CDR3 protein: CASSLVQGKVLTYEQYF

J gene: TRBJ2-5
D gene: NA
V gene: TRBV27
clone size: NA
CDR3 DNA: TGTGCCAGCAGTTTCTATCCAAATCAAGAGACCCAGTACTTC
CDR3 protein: CASSFYPNQETQYF

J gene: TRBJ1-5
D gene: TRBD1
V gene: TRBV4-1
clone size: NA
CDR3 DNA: TGCGCCAGCAGCCAAGAGACAGGGTGGCAGCCCCAGCATTTT
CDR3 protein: CASSQETGWQPQHF

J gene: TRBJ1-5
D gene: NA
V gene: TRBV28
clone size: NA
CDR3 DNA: TGTGCCAGCAGTTTAAGAGTCGGGCGGGCCCAGGGAGATCAGCCCCAGCATTTT
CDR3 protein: CASSLRVGRAQGDQPQHF

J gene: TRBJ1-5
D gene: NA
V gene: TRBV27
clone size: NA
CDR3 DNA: TGTGCCAGCAGCCAAGACGGATATAGCAATCAGCCCCAGCATTTT
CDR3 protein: CASSQDGYSNQPQHF

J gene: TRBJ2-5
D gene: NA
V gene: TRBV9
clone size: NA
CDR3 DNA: TGTGCCAGCAGCCCTAAGGACTTC
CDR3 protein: CASSPKDF

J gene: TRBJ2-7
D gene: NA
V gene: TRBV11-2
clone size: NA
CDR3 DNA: TGTGCCAGCAGCTCCGGCGCTATCGAGCAGTACTTC
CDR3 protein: CASSSGAIEQYF

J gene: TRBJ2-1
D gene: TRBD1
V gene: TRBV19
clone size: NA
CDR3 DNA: TGTGCCAGTAGTAGGGACAGGGGGCTTAATGAGCAGTTCTTC
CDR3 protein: CASSRDRGLNEQFF

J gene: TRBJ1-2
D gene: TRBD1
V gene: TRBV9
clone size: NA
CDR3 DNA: TGTGCCAGCAGTCCCCCGGGACAGTTAAACCTCGATAACTATGGCTACACCTTC
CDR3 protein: CASSPPGQLNLDNYGYTF

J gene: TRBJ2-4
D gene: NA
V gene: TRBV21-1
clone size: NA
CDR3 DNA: TGTGCCAGCAGCATTTCTAGCGATCGGAACATTCAGTACTTC
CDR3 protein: CASSISSDRNIQYF

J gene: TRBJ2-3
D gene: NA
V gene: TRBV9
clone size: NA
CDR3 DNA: TGTGCCAGCAACCTACGGGGCGGCGAGGACACAGATACGCAGTATTTT
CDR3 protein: CASNLRGGEDTDTQYF

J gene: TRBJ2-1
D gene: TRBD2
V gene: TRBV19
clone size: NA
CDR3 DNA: TGTGCCAGTAGCCTAGCGGGACCGGCCTACAATGAGCAGTTCTTC
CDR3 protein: CASSLAGPAYNEQFF

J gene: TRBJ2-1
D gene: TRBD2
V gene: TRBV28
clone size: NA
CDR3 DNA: TGTGCCAGCAGTTTTGGGCTAGCGGGAGACAATGAGCAGTTCTTC
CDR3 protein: CASSFGLAGDNEQFF

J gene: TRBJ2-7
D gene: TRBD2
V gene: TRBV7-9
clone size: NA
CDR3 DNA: TGTGCCAGCGTCGACAGACTAGCGGGAGTGAACGAGCAGTACTTC
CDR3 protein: CASVDRLAGVNEQYF

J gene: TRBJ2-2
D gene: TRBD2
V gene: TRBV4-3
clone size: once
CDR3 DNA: TGCGCCAGCAGCCAAGGACTAGCGGGAGTTAACACCGGGGAGCTGTTTTTT
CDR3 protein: CASSQGLAGVNTGELFF

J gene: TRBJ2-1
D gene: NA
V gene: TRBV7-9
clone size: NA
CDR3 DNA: TGTGCCAGCAGCTCCCCGGCGGATGAGCAGTTCTTC
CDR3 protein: CASSSPADEQFF

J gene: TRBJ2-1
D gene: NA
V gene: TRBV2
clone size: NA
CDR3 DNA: TGTGCCAGCAGTGTTGGGTACTATGAGCAGTTCTTC
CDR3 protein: CASSVGYYEQFF

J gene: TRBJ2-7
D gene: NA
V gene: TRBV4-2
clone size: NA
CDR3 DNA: TGTGCCAGCAGCCAAGAGAGAGGGGATCCCTACCAGCAGTACTTC
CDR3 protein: CASSQERGDPYQQYF